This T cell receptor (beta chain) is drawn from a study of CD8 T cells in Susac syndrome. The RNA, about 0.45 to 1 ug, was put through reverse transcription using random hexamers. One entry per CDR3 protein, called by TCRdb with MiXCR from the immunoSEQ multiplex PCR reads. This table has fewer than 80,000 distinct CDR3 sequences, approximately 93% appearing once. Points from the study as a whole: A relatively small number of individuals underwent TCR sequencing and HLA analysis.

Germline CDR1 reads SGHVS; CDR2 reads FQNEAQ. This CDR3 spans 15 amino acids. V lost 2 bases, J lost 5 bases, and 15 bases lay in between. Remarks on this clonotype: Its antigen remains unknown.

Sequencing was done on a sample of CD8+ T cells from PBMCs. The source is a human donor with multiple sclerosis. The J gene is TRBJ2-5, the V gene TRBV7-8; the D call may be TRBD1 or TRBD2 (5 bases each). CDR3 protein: CASSLYGLSGETQYF. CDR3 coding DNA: TGTGCCAGCAGCTTATACGGACTTTCAGGGGAGACCCAGTACTTC.